These 31 T cell receptor beta chains were sequenced from one sample in a study of cytomegalovirus exposure and HLA in healthy donors. Use of 60 Vbeta and 13 Jbeta primers characterized the PCR. The repertoire was sequenced with immunoSEQ multiplex PCR; TCRdb's copy has only in-frame clones and lacks some. The table lists about 83,000 clones, roughly 79% of them singletons. Specimen: PBMCs. The source is a woman aged 25 to 39 in good health and CMV-seronegative.

The chain has TRBV11-3 and TRBJ2-2; TRBD2 might be the D (5 bases). The CDR3 contains 17 residues. V was pared by 1 base and J by 1 base, with 13 bases between. Germline V gene sequence: CDR1 SGHNT, CDR2 YENEEA. The CDR3 DNA follows: TGTGCCAGCAGCTTAGCGCGTGGACTGCAGAACACCGGGGAGCTGTTTTTT. The encoded protein is CASSLARGLQNTGELFF.

The gene calls are TRBV2 and TRBJ1-3; D is perhaps TRBD1 (5 bases). The CDR3 covers 15 residues. V shed 7 bases and J shed 2 bases, with 15 bases lying between them. The germline V gene encodes CDR1 SNHLY and CDR2 FYNNEI. The CDR3 here is CASIPSGTAGNTIYF. The CDR3, as DNA: TGTGCCAGCATACCCTCCGGGACTGCTGGAAACACCATATATTTT. Supplemented by reference TRBV2 and TRBJ1-3, the full variable domain reads EPEVTQTPSHQVTQMGQEVILRCVPISNHLYFYWYRQILGQKVEFLVSFYNNEISEKSEIFDDQFSVERPDGSNFTLKIRSTKLEDSAMYFCASIPSGTAGNTIYFGEGSWLTVV.

This rearrangement joins TRBV5-6 to TRBJ2-1; 8 bases match TRBD2. Germline-derived CDR1 and CDR2 are SGHDT and YYEEEE. V dropped 0 bases and J dropped 5; count of bases not matched to a gene: 7. CDR3 length: 16 residues. The CDR3 region is CASSLAGGPRDNEQFF. The DNA for the CDR3 is TGTGCCAGCAGCTTGGCGGGAGGGCCGAGGGACAATGAGCAGTTCTTC.

The V gene is TRBV7-3, the J gene TRBJ2-6, with D perhaps matching TRBD1 (5 bases). The CDR3 is made up of 15 amino acids. Trimming removed 5 bases from V and 1 base from J, with 9 bases in between. Germline V gene data show CDR1 as SGHTA and CDR2 as FQGTGA. The CDR3 coding sequence is TGTGCCAGCAGCCGGTCAGGGTCTGGGGCCAACGTCCTGACTTTC. The encoded protein is CASSRSGSGANVLTF.

The V call is TRBV19, the J call TRBJ2-1, with TRBD1 as a possible D gene (6 bases). From germline, CDR1 is LNHDA and CDR2 SQIVND (reference sequence). This CDR3 is built from 13 residues. Trimming stripped 1 base from V and 8 bases from J, with 9 bases between. The DNA for the CDR3 is TGTGCCAGTAGTATAGGCTCAGGGGATGAGCAGTTCTTC. Translating it yields CASSIGSGDEQFF.

This clone was counted a few times. The gene calls are TRBV6-1 and TRBJ1-1; D call uncertain. V dropped 11 bases and J dropped 8 bases, with 12 bases sitting between them. CDR1 MNHNS and CDR2 SASEGT come from the germline V gene. This CDR3 has 10 residues. In DNA, the CDR3 is TGTGCCTCCGGTGGGCTGGAAGCTTTCTTT. Translation: CASGGLEAFF.

J is TRBJ2-2 and V is TRBV4-2; weak D call: TRBD1 (6 bases). This CDR3 spans 16 amino acids. V was cut by 2 bases and J by 0 bases, with 10 bases left in between. Germline V gene lookup returns CDR1 LGHNA and CDR2 YNFKEQ. The CDR3 DNA reads TGTGCCAGCAGCCAATCCGCAGGGGCGAACACCGGGGAGCTGTTTTTT. Amino acid sequence: CASSQSAGANTGELFF.

This clone appeared a few times. The chain uses TRBV15 and TRBJ2-3; possible D gene TRBD1, 6 bases. This CDR3 spans 15 amino acids. Germline V gives CDR1 LNHNV, CDR2 YYDKDF (reference sequence). The V gene lost 0 bases and the J gene lost 2 bases, with 9 bases spanning the gap. The CDR3 DNA is TGTGCCACCAGCAGAGACAGGGGAGCCACAGATACGCAGTATTTT. This encodes CATSRDRGATDTQYF.

The chain couples TRBV7-9 to TRBJ2-1; possibly TRBD1 for D (6 bases). Deletions cut 4 bases from V and 4 bases from J, with 14 bases between. This CDR3 contains 15 residues. Germline loops: CDR1 SEHNR, CDR2 FQNEAQ (reference sequence). The CDR3 DNA follows: TGTGCCAGCAGCTGGACAGTGGGGTCGTACAATGAGCAGTTCTTC. It encodes CASSWTVGSYNEQFF.

The V call is TRBV7-9, the J call TRBJ1-1; D not certain. CDR3 length: 13 amino acids. Trimming left V 5 bases short and J 8 bases short, with 15 bases between. CDR1 is SEHNR, CDR2 FQNEAQ, per germline (reference sequence). The CDR3 here is CASSLDIREEAFF. CDR3 coding DNA: TGTGCCAGCAGCCTAGACATCCGGGAGGAAGCTTTCTTT.

The chain joins TRBV28 to TRBJ2-7; TRBD1 aligns across 8 bases. Trimming cost V 3 bases and J 6 bases; bases outside gene matches: 4. CDR3 length: 13 residues. CDR1 is MDHEN and CDR2 is SYDVKM in the germline V gene. CDR3 amino acids: CASSFRTGTEQYF. CDR3 DNA: TGTGCCAGCAGTTTTCGGACAGGGACCGAGCAGTACTTC.

This clone was counted once. The chain couples TRBV30 to TRBJ1-1; D not certain. Germline V gene sequence: CDR1 GTSNPN, CDR2 SVGIG (reference sequence). The CDR3 is made up of 13 amino acids. V lost 5 bases to trimming and J lost 5 bases, with 15 bases between them. CDR3 loop: CAWVKSAQTEAFF. In DNA form, the CDR3 reads TGTGCCTGGGTAAAGTCCGCCCAGACTGAAGCTTTCTTT.

The chain has TRBV6-1 and TRBJ2-3; D uncertain. Trimming took 6 bases from V and 2 from J, leaving 3 bases between them. There are 11 residues in the CDR3. CDR1 and CDR2 (germline): MNHNS, SASEGT. The CDR3 DNA reads TGTGCCAGCAGCAACACAGATACGCAGTATTTT. As protein: CASSNTDTQYF.

This clone was observed a few times. The chain links TRBV6-5 to TRBJ2-7; D might be TRBD2 (6 bases). CDR1 MNHEY and CDR2 SVGAGI come from the germline V gene. This CDR3 has 13 residues. Trimming pared 3 bases from V and 7 bases from J, leaving 13 bases between. CDR3 sequence: CASSYAVAGEQYF. The CDR3 DNA reads TGTGCCAGCAGTTATGCCGTCGCGGGAGAGCAGTACTTC.

The rearrangement uses TRBV11-2 and TRBJ1-2; D call uncertain. V lost 7 bases, J lost 8 bases, and 17 bases lay in between. Looked up from germline, CDR1 is SGHAT and CDR2 is FQNNGV. The CDR3 runs 13 residues. CDR3 bases: TGTGCCAGCACGTCTACGATTCGAATGGGCTACACCTTC. Translating gives CASTSTIRMGYTF.

V usage is TRBV11-3 and J usage is TRBJ2-3, with 13 bases identical to TRBD2. V lost 4 bases and J lost 0; bases outside the gene matches: 4. The CDR3 is made up of 17 amino acids. Germline loops: CDR1 SGHNT, CDR2 YENEEA. CDR3 residues: CASSWRTSGGSTDTQYF. The CDR3 nucleotides are TGTGCCAGCAGCTGGAGGACTAGCGGGGGTAGCACAGATACGCAGTATTTT.

The V and J genes are TRBV6-1 and TRBJ2-5, with D possibly being TRBD1 (5 bases). CDR3 size: 15 residues. Trimming removed 1 base from V and 1 base from J, with 10 bases in between. Germline-derived CDR1 and CDR2 are MNHNS and SASEGT. The CDR3 is CASSEGGRTQETQYF. CDR3 DNA: TGTGCCAGCAGTGAAGGGGGCCGGACCCAAGAGACCCAGTACTTC.

This clone has a single count. The V call is TRBV29-1, the J call TRBJ2-3; 12 nucleotides agree with TRBD2. Trimming removed 3 bases from V and 1 base from J; junction bases left unmatched: 17. This CDR3 is built from 20 residues. Germline lookup yields CDR1 SQVTM and CDR2 ANQGSEA. The chain's CDR3 is CSVDSLRASGRAGGTDTQYF. Written as DNA, the CDR3 is TGCAGCGTTGACTCGCTTAGAGCTAGCGGGAGGGCCGGGGGCACAGATACGCAGTATTTT.

This clone appeared a single time. The chain has TRBV7-9 and TRBJ2-3; 11 nucleotides line up with TRBD2. The V gene end was trimmed by 3 bases and the J gene end by 2 bases; junction bases not matched to a gene: 4. Germline V CDR1 and CDR2: SEHNR, FQNEAQ (reference sequence). The CDR3 runs to 16 residues. CDR3 nucleotides: TGTGCCAGCAGCTTTCGACTAGCGGGGAACACAGATACGCAGTATTTT. Its protein is CASSFRLAGNTDTQYF.

CDR3 amino acids: CASSPRVQPQHF. In DNA, the CDR3 is TGTGCCAGCAGTCCCAGGGTACAGCCCCAGCATTTT. The V gene is TRBV28, the J gene TRBJ1-5; a weak D match, TRBD1 (5 bases). The CDR3 runs to 12 residues. The V gene's germline CDR1 is MDHEN and CDR2 SYDVKM. V lost 5 bases and J 7 bases, leaving 9 bases between the germline ends.

Regarding this clone: One junction end does not reproduce the germline sequence, and a read error may be involved. This chain connects TRBV7-9 to TRBJ2-7, with 7 bases lining up with TRBD1. The CDR3 runs to 15 residues. The germline V gene has CDR1 SEHNR and CDR2 FQNEAQ (reference sequence). The CDR3: CSSSSETGPRYEQYF. For the CDR3, the DNA is TGTTCCAGCAGCTCTGAGACAGGGCCTCGGTACGAGCAGTACTTC. Full variable domain (outside the CDR3, taken from reference TRBV7-9 and TRBJ2-7): DTGVSQNPRHKITKRGQNVTFRCDPISEHNRLYWYRQTLGQGPEFLTYFQNEAQLEKSRLLSDRFSAERPKGSFSTLEIQRTEQGDSAMYLCSSSSETGPRYEQYFGPGTRLTVT.

The CDR3 reads CAIGGQGGYEQYF. Written as DNA, the CDR3 is TGTGCCATCGGCGGACAGGGTGGCTACGAGCAGTACTTC. This chain connects TRBV10-3 to TRBJ2-7; 8 bases line up with TRBD1. CDR1 and CDR2 (germline): ENHRY, SYGVKD. V shed 8 bases and J 3 bases; nucleotides not matched to a gene: 6. The CDR3 totals 13 residues.

This clone was detected a few times. The V gene is TRBV20-1, the J gene TRBJ1-4; no clear D gene. The CDR3 contains 11 residues. Trimming took 3 bases from V and 8 from J, leaving 7 bases between them. Germline CDR1 DFQATT, CDR2 SNEGSKA (reference sequence). CDR3 loop: CSASLGEKLFF. CDR3 nucleotides: TGCAGTGCTAGCCTCGGGGAAAAACTGTTTTTT.

The chain has TRBV6-6 and TRBJ1-1; 8 positions agree with TRBD1. The CDR3 runs to 13 residues. V gave up 4 bases and J gave up 4 bases; unmatched junction bases: 2. Germline V lookup: CDR1 MNHNY, CDR2 SVGAGI (reference sequence). The CDR3 region is CASSSGGGTEAFF. The CDR3 DNA follows: TGTGCCAGCAGTTCAGGGGGCGGCACTGAAGCTTTCTTT.

This chain links TRBV5-4 with TRBJ2-3; possibly TRBD2 for D (5 bases). The ends were cut back, 0 bases at V and 6 bases at J, with 11 bases in the middle. The CDR3 has 14 amino acids. Germline V CDR1 and CDR2: SGHNT, YYREEE (reference sequence). This CDR3 is CASSLGVSADTQYF. The CDR3 region has the DNA TGTGCCAGCAGCTTGGGGGTTAGCGCTGATACGCAGTATTTT. The whole variable domain, remainder taken from reference TRBV5-4 and TRBJ2-3, is ETGVTQSPTHLIKTRGQQVTLRCSSQSGHNTVSWYQQALGQGPQFIFQYYREEENGRGNFPPRFSGLQFPNYSSELNVNALELDDSALYLCASSLGVSADTQYFGPGTRLTVL.

The gene calls are TRBV7-8 and TRBJ1-4; no definite D call. V was trimmed by 5 bases and J by 0 bases, leaving 10 bases between them. The CDR3 consists of 15 residues. In germline, CDR1 is SGHVS, CDR2 FQNEAQ. Written as DNA, the CDR3 is TGTGCCAGCAGCGGGGAGGGTGCAACTAATGAAAAACTGTTTTTT. Translated, it gives CASSGEGATNEKLFF.

This chain joins TRBV5-1 and TRBJ2-1; the match to TRBD2 covers 14 bases. Germline V gene sequence: CDR1 SGHRS, CDR2 YFSETQ. The CDR3 runs 14 residues. J was trimmed by 10 bases and V by 9 bases; bases with no gene match: 9. The CDR3 DNA reads TGCGCCACCACTGGGACTAGCGGGAGTCAGGAGCAGTTCTTC. This encodes CATTGTSGSQEQFF.

The chain carries TRBV21-1 and TRBJ2-2; TRBD2, as called in the table, went unchecked against the DNA. TRBV21-1 is classified as a pseudogene. The CDR3 contains 16 residues. The CDR3 protein is CASSKVGGMNTGELFF. In nucleotides, the CDR3 is TGTGCCAGCAGCAAAGTGGGCGGGATGAACACCGGGGAGCTGTTTTTT.

This rearrangement joins TRBV2 to TRBJ1-2; 9 bases align to TRBD1. CDR3 length equals 13 residues. Germline assignment: CDR1 SNHLY and CDR2 FYNNEI. After removal of 6 bases from V and 4 bases from J, the junction contained 3 bases not matched to a gene. The CDR3 reads CASSGQGSYGYTF. CDR3 sequence (DNA): TGTGCCAGCAGCGGACAGGGGTCCTATGGCTACACCTTC.

The CDR3 protein is CAWRGQGGNQPQHF. The DNA for the CDR3 is TGTGCCTGGAGGGGACAGGGGGGGAATCAGCCCCAGCATTTT. The J gene is TRBJ1-5, the V gene TRBV30, with 11 bases that match TRBD1. The CDR3 runs 14 residues. Germline CDR1 reads GTSNPN; CDR2 reads SVGIG (reference sequence). V lost 3 bases to trimming and J lost 4 bases; unmatched junction nucleotides: 2.

This chain links TRBV5-1 with TRBJ2-1; 10 nucleotides align to TRBD2. Germline V gene lookup returns CDR1 SGHRS and CDR2 YFSETQ. The CDR3 sequence is 16 residues long. J was trimmed by 4 bases and V by 0 bases; bases with no gene match: 4. CDR3 bases: TGCGCCAGCAGCTTGGAGGGGACTAGCGTATACAATGAGCAGTTCTTC. Translated, it gives CASSLEGTSVYNEQFF.